Listed below are T cell receptor beta chains from one sample, sequenced in a study of vaccination effects on CD4 cells after COVID-19. For these receptors, no antigen is known. The method was immunoSEQ multiplex PCR; TCRdb's version includes in-frame clones alone and lacks a portion of them. The sample carries around 69,000 clones, around 70% recorded once. The source was CD4+ T cells from PBMCs cultured with HCoV-229E spike peptides, collected after COVID-19 vaccination. The receptors shown here come from a human donor who received a COVID-19 vaccine. The CDR3 runs from the conserved cysteine through the conserved F or W. D genes are given only for firm matches. Where a row states a size, it is once, few, many or the class of an expanded clone; other rows omit it.

DNA: TGTGCCAGCAGCGCTACTAGCGGGGGGCTGGTGCGGGAGCAGTTCTTC; CDR3: CASSATSGGLVREQFF; size: -; J: TRBJ2-1; V: TRBV9; D: TRBD2
DNA: TGTGCCAGCAGTGAAGCGCAATGGGGAGTGGGCTACACCTTC; CDR3: CASSEAQWGVGYTF; size: -; J: TRBJ1-2; V: TRBV6-1; D: -
DNA: TGCGCCAGCAGCTTGGTAGTGGGGAAAGGTGAAGCTTTCTTT; CDR3: CASSLVVGKGEAFF; size: -; J: TRBJ1-1; V: TRBV5-1; D: -
DNA: TGTGCCAGCAGCTTATCCAGGGGGCGTGAAGCTTTCTTT; CDR3: CASSLSRGREAFF; size: -; J: TRBJ1-1; V: TRBV7-2; D: TRBD1
DNA: TGTGCCAGCAGTTACCATCCGGGACAGGGAAATCAGCCCCAGCATTTT; CDR3: CASSYHPGQGNQPQHF; size: -; J: TRBJ1-5; V: TRBV6-2/TRBV6-3; D: TRBD1
DNA: TGCGCCAGCAGCTTGCTGGGAGCCCGCGGCTACACCTTC; CDR3: CASSLLGARGYTF; size: -; J: TRBJ1-2; V: TRBV5-1; D: -
DNA: TGTGCCACCAGTGAGTCGGACAGGGGAGAGACCCAGTACTTC; CDR3: CATSESDRGETQYF; size: -; J: TRBJ2-5; V: TRBV24-1; D: TRBD1
DNA: TGTGCCAGCAGCCCCCGAGATGGGTGGAACACTGAAGCTTTCTTT; CDR3: CASSPRDGWNTEAFF; size: -; J: TRBJ1-1; V: TRBV9; D: -
DNA: TGTGCCAGCAACTCGGTTGGGGGGGCTCCCTATGGCTACACCTTC; CDR3: CASNSVGGAPYGYTF; size: few; J: TRBJ1-2; V: TRBV6-5; D: -
DNA: TGTGCCTGGAATAAGCTCTCCTATAATTCACCCCTCCACTTT; CDR3: CAWNKLSYNSPLHF; size: -; J: TRBJ1-6; V: TRBV30; D: -
DNA: TGTGCCAGCTCAGTTGGACAGTCCAATCAGCCCCAGCATTTT; CDR3: CASSVGQSNQPQHF; size: -; J: TRBJ1-5; V: TRBV5-6; D: -
DNA: TGTGCCAGCAGCCTCCCCAACACGTTTGGCTACACCTTC; CDR3: CASSLPNTFGYTF; size: -; J: TRBJ1-2; V: TRBV7-2; D: -
DNA: TGCGCCAGCAGTATAATAGCGGGGGGGAACACCGGGGAGCTGTTTTTT; CDR3: CASSIIAGGNTGELFF; size: -; J: TRBJ2-2; V: TRBV4-1; D: TRBD2
DNA: TGTGCCAGCTCACCAGCGGGTTATAGCAATCAGCCCCAGCATTTT; CDR3: CASSPAGYSNQPQHF; size: -; J: TRBJ1-5; V: TRBV18; D: -
DNA: TGTGCCAGTAGTTCCCCAGGTGTAGCTAACTATGGCTACACCTTC; CDR3: CASSSPGVANYGYTF; size: few; J: TRBJ1-2; V: TRBV19; D: -
DNA: TGTGCCAGCAGCGTAGGGAGGAGAGACTCACCCCTCCACTTT; CDR3: CASSVGRRDSPLHF; size: -; J: TRBJ1-6; V: TRBV9; D: -
DNA: TGTGCCAGCTCCCCACGAATGACAGATACGCAGTATTTT; CDR3: CASSPRMTDTQYF; size: -; J: TRBJ2-3; V: TRBV18; D: -
DNA: TGTGCCAGCAGTGTGAACAGGATTAATGAAAAACTGTTTTTT; CDR3: CASSVNRINEKLFF; size: -; J: TRBJ1-4; V: TRBV2; D: -
DNA: TGTGCCTGGAGCCGCACAGGGAGGGCTGGAAACACCATATATTTT; CDR3: CAWSRTGRAGNTIYF; size: -; J: TRBJ1-3; V: TRBV30; D: -
DNA: TGTGCCAGCTCGTCCGGGACTAGCGGGGGCGTGAACACCGGGGAGCTGTTTTTT; CDR3: CASSSGTSGGVNTGELFF; size: -; J: TRBJ2-2; V: TRBV18; D: TRBD2
DNA: TGTGCCAGCAGTTACTCTGCAGGCGGTGAAAAACTGTTTTTT; CDR3: CASSYSAGGEKLFF; size: -; J: TRBJ1-4; V: TRBV6-5; D: -
DNA: TGTGCCAGCTGCGCTTTATACCTCCCCACTCTAGCCAAAAACATTCAGTACTTC; CDR3: CASCALYLPTLAKNIQYF; size: -; J: TRBJ2-4; V: TRBV19; D: -
DNA: TGTGCCAGCAGTTACCTGGTAAAGGGCCAGGGGAACGAAGCTTTCTTT; CDR3: CASSYLVKGQGNEAFF; size: -; J: TRBJ1-1; V: TRBV6-2/TRBV6-3; D: -
DNA: TGTGCCAGCAGCGTCGGAATGGGGTATGGCTACACCTTC; CDR3: CASSVGMGYGYTF; size: -; J: TRBJ1-2; V: TRBV7-3; D: -
DNA: TGTGCCAGCTCAACCATAATTGGACAGGGAATGAACACTGAAGCTTTCTTT; CDR3: CASSTIIGQGMNTEAFF; size: few; J: TRBJ1-1; V: TRBV18; D: TRBD1
DNA: TGCGCCAGCAGCCCAACAACAGGGTCTGGAAACATTCAGTACTTC; CDR3: CASSPTTGSGNIQYF; size: -; J: TRBJ2-4; V: TRBV5-1; D: -
DNA: TGTGCCAGTCAGGGGTCGCGGACCGGGGAGCTGTTTTTT; CDR3: CASQGSRTGELFF; size: -; J: TRBJ2-2; V: TRBV2; D: -
DNA: TGTGCCAGCCGTCTCGGGGGGACCGGGGAGCTGTTTTTT; CDR3: CASRLGGTGELFF; size: -; J: TRBJ2-2; V: TRBV3-1/TRBV3-2; D: TRBD2
DNA: TGTGCCAGCATGCGATCACAGGGCGAGCAGTTCTTC; CDR3: CASMRSQGEQFF; size: -; J: TRBJ2-1; V: TRBV6-6; D: -
DNA: TGTGCCAGCAGCACCCAAGGCGGCAATCAGCCCCAGCATTTT; CDR3: CASSTQGGNQPQHF; size: -; J: TRBJ1-5; V: TRBV7-2; D: -
DNA: TGTGCCAGTAGTATAGATAGGGGGTCCTACAATGAGCAGTTCTTC; CDR3: CASSIDRGSYNEQFF; size: -; J: TRBJ2-1; V: TRBV19; D: -
DNA: TGCGCCAGCAGCCAAGATAGACTAGCTACCTACAATGAGCAGTTCTTC; CDR3: CASSQDRLATYNEQFF; size: -; J: TRBJ2-1; V: TRBV4-1; D: TRBD2
DNA: TGTGCCAGCAGCCAACGACGGACGGGGGGAAGGCCTGAAGCTTTCTTT; CDR3: CASSQRRTGGRPEAFF; size: -; J: TRBJ1-1; V: TRBV3-1/TRBV3-2; D: -
DNA: TGTGCCAGCAGCTCGAGGAGGGTCTCGGATGAAAAACTGTTTTTT; CDR3: CASSSRRVSDEKLFF; size: -; J: TRBJ1-4; V: TRBV6-5; D: -
DNA: TGTGCCAGCAGCCGAAACAGGGGTGGAACCGGGGAGCTGTTTTTT; CDR3: CASSRNRGGTGELFF; size: -; J: TRBJ2-2; V: TRBV3-1/TRBV3-2; D: TRBD1
DNA: TGTGCCAGCCGTCCGGTCAAGGGGGTTGACGGGGAGCTGTTTTTT; CDR3: CASRPVKGVDGELFF; size: -; J: TRBJ2-2; V: TRBV25-1; D: -
DNA: TGTGCCAGCAGTGCCAGGACGCACAATGAGCAGTTCTTC; CDR3: CASSARTHNEQFF; size: -; J: TRBJ2-1; V: TRBV6-2/TRBV6-3; D: -
DNA: TGTGCCAGTAGTATAGATTTTGGGGGCTACACTGAGCAGTTCTTC; CDR3: CASSIDFGGYTEQFF; size: -; J: TRBJ2-1; V: TRBV19; D: -
DNA: TGCGCCAGCAGCCCCCTAGGTAGGAGCGGGGGGACAGATACGCAGTATTTT; CDR3: CASSPLGRSGGTDTQYF; size: few; J: TRBJ2-3; V: TRBV5-1; D: TRBD2
DNA: TGTGCCAGCAGCCCCTATAGCGGGGAATTCCTTAGGGAGCAGTTCTTC; CDR3: CASSPYSGEFLREQFF; size: -; J: TRBJ2-1; V: TRBV3-1/TRBV3-2; D: TRBD2
DNA: TGTGCCAGCAGCTTAATAGCGAACACTGAAGCTTTCTTT; CDR3: CASSLIANTEAFF; size: -; J: TRBJ1-1; V: TRBV7-2; D: -
DNA: TGTGCCAGCAGCTGGACAGGGGACAATGAAAAACTGTTTTTT; CDR3: CASSWTGDNEKLFF; size: -; J: TRBJ1-4; V: TRBV7-8; D: TRBD1
DNA: TGTGCCAGCAGCCCCGAGTTCAGCACCGGGGAGCTGTTTTTT; CDR3: CASSPEFSTGELFF; size: few; J: TRBJ2-2; V: TRBV7-2; D: -
DNA: TGTGCCAGCAGTTCGGGGGCCCTAAACACCATATATTTT; CDR3: CASSSGALNTIYF; size: -; J: TRBJ1-3; V: TRBV7-2; D: -
DNA: TGTGCCAGCAGCTTAGTGTTTCAGCGCTCTGGAAACACCATATATTTT; CDR3: CASSLVFQRSGNTIYF; size: -; J: TRBJ1-3; V: TRBV11-2; D: -
DNA: TGTGCCAGCTCCGGGACGGCTAACACTGAAGCTTTCTTT; CDR3: CASSGTANTEAFF; size: few; J: TRBJ1-1; V: TRBV18; D: -
DNA: TGTGCCAGCAGCGAATTAGCGGGGGGTTACAATGAGCAGTTCTTC; CDR3: CASSELAGGYNEQFF; size: -; J: TRBJ2-1; V: TRBV9; D: TRBD2
DNA: TGTGCCAGCACTATCACGTCGGGGAGCCGGGACACTGAAGCTTTCTTT; CDR3: CASTITSGSRDTEAFF; size: -; J: TRBJ1-1; V: TRBV6-6; D: -
DNA: TGTGCCAGCTCACCTCGGACAGGGATGAACACTGAAGCTTTCTTT; CDR3: CASSPRTGMNTEAFF; size: -; J: TRBJ1-1; V: TRBV18; D: TRBD1
DNA: TGTGCCAGTAGTTCCACCTGGACTAGCGGGGCTTACAATGAGCAGTTCTTC; CDR3: CASSSTWTSGAYNEQFF; size: -; J: TRBJ2-1; V: TRBV19; D: TRBD2
DNA: TGTGCCAGCAGCGCAGGACTAGCGGGGGAGACCCAGTACTTC; CDR3: CASSAGLAGETQYF; size: few; J: TRBJ2-5; V: TRBV9; D: TRBD2
DNA: TGTGCCAGCAGCTTAGAAGTCCTAGCGGGGGGGCAGAGCGGGGAGCTGTTTTTT; CDR3: CASSLEVLAGGQSGELFF; size: -; J: TRBJ2-2; V: TRBV7-2; D: TRBD2
DNA: TGTGCCAGTGGGTCAGGACAGGGCCATGAAAAACTGTTTTTT; CDR3: CASGSGQGHEKLFF; size: -; J: TRBJ1-4; V: TRBV19; D: TRBD1
DNA: TGCAGTGCTAGTCCTCCGGGGTTGAGCACTGAAGCTTTCTTT; CDR3: CSASPPGLSTEAFF; size: -; J: TRBJ1-1; V: TRBV20-1; D: -